This T cell receptor (beta chain) was sequenced during a study of OX40 agonist ivuxolimab in advanced cancers. As for the study in general: The dose of intravenous ivuxolimab that patients received every 2 weeks ranged from 0.01 to 10 mg/kg. Prior anti-PD-1, anti-PD-L1 or anti-CTLA-4 therapy did not bar entry, and less than 50% had some.

On this clone: Its antigen is undetermined.

Data came from immunoSEQ multiplex PCR; TCRdb stores just in-frame clones and leaves some out. This sample yields 100,000 or so clones, of which 90% are seen a single time; 0.31% belongs to the top ten. Blood sampling took place at baseline, cycle 4 day 1, and cycle 7 day 1. The CDR3 extends over 15 amino acids. The V end was cut by 2 bases, the J end by 1 base, with 10 bases between. Germline V CDR1 and CDR2: MNHNY, SVGAGI (reference sequence). Broader study findings: Undetermined was the antigen specificity of the expanded peripheral T cells.

Sample: CD4+ or CD8+ T cells sorted from blood, taken in a trial of the OX40 agonist ivuxolimab. The chain carries TRBV6-6 and TRBJ2-3, with TRBD2 as a possible D gene (5 bases). This TCR came from an adult with an advanced solid tumor such as melanoma, head and neck, liver or kidney cancer. Here the CDR3 DNA reads TGTGCCAGCAGTTACGTGGCGGGCCGCACAGATACGCAGTATTTT. As protein: CASSYVAGRTDTQYF.